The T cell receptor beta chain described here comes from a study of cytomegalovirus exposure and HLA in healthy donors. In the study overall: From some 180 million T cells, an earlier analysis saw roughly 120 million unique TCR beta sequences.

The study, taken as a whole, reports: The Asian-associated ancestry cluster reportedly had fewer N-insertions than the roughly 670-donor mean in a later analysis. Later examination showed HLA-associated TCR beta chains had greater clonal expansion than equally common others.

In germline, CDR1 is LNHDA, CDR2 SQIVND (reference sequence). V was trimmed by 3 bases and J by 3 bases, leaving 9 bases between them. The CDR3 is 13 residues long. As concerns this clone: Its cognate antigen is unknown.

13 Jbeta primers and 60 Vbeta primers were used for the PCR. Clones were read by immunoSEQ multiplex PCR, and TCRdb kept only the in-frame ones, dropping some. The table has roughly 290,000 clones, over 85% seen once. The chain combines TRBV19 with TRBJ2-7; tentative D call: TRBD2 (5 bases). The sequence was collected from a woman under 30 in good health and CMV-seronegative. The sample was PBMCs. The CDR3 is CASSMFRGYEQYF. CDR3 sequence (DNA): TGTGCCAGTAGTATGTTTCGGGGCTACGAGCAGTACTTC.